This T cell receptor beta chain was profiled in a study of identical twins (dated by TCRdb to about 2016). For context, the study as a whole: The study deep-sequenced TCR alpha and beta repertoires from monozygotic twins, unrelated adults of various ages and cord blood to test whether fetal clonotypes persist. Replicate twin experiments were performed at different times using different library preparation protocols to rule out contamination.

V lost 0 bases and J lost 6 bases, and the count of bases not matched to a germline gene is 12. CDR1 and CDR2 (SEHNR, FQNEAQ) derive from the germline V gene (reference sequence). The CDR3 goes from the cysteine to the phenylalanine over 17 residues. Just the 51-base CDR3 DNA is kept, in frame starting at base 1. Every donor was a healthy Caucasian. Study-wide findings and limitations: Compared with coincidental sharing between unrelated individuals, out-of-frame TCR alpha sequences shared between twins had an excess of sequences with low generation probability. Out-of-frame TCR alpha sharing in monozygotic twins was systematically underestimated by recombination models, whereas sharing between unrelated individuals was in agreement with the recombination models. Abundant cord blood beta clonotypes had fewer insertions, young adult naive repertoires showed a similar but weaker trend, and memory repertoires showed no such trend. Because the same donors could not be followed over many years, the conclusions depended on cross-sectional statistical analysis. The excess sharing between twins in beta out-of-frame sequences was weaker because fewer shared sequences reduced the signal-to-noise ratio. Zero-insertion analyses could be partly confounded by invariant T cells such as MAIT and iNKT, although diverse VJ usage argued against such confounding for most clonotypes.

Library generation was performed with 5' RACE. TCRdb lists the instrument as Illumina HiSeq 2000. Template switching added a universal primer binding site, and the final cDNA carried a unique molecular identifier that allowed TCR cDNA molecules to be counted accurately. First-strand cDNA for TCR alpha and beta chains was synthesized from specific primers in the conserved constant-segment region. To control for contamination, every cDNA library carried two barcodes: a SMART-Mk sample barcode plus Illumina barcodes. TruSeq adapter sequences, together with Illumina sample barcodes, were added in two successive PCR steps. Sequencing of the TCR alpha and beta cDNA libraries was done on the Illumina HiSeq platform using custom primers. The original pipeline was this. MiGEC processed the raw reads to extract unique molecular identifiers, while MiXCR was used to determine the CDR3 positions. For each individual, recombination models were inferred using an EM algorithm with the repgenHMM and IGoR tools. Shared clonotype analysis was performed with the tcR package in R, normalizing sharing by the product of cloneset sizes. To study raw recombination without the effects of thymic and clonal selection, out-of-frame nonproductive sequences were analyzed. TCRdb took the public reads, trimmed them with fastp at Q25, ran MiXCR for clone calling and kept in-frame beta chains. CDR3 protein sequences are deduplicated, and each keeps its most common genes and DNA. The V and J calls and clone size are TCRdb's, not the authors'. This sample gives roughly 1.6 million distinct CDR3 sequences in total; less than 35% of them show up just once. The ten largest account for 0.25% to 0.3% of the sample.

On this clonotype itself: Its target antigen remains unknown. Per-base qualities were not stored, and no clone one base away is much larger.

The sequence came from a newborn girl in good health. Sequencing was performed on cord blood. This receptor chain uses TRBV7-9 and TRBJ2-3; TRBD2 agrees with 7 junctional bases. The DNA sequence is given as TGTGCCAGCAGCTTAGCGAGGAGCGGGGTCGGAGGGGATACGCAGTATTTT. This codes for CASSLARSGVGGDTQYF.